The 7 T cell receptor beta chains in this list originate from one sample, sequenced in a study of T-cell reconstitution after alpha-beta-depleted transplantation in children. This sample's TCRbeta library carried unique molecular identifier barcodes. TCRdb reprocessed the PCR reads via MiXCR and lists one record per CDR3 protein. The data contain a few hundred thousand distinct CDR3 sequences, 10% of them seen just once; the ten biggest clones take up roughly 2.5%. Sequenced material: PBMCs from the stem cell graft donor, taken from the stem cell graft. Every receptor here comes from a human donor who donated a stem cell graft to a child with acute lymphoblastic leukemia.

The CDR3 is CASSQNNGRLGQPQHF. The CDR3 nucleotides read TGTGCCAGCAGCCAAAACAATGGGAGGTTGGGCCAGCCCCAGCATTTT. The chain combines TRBV4-2 with TRBJ1-5; no reliable D call. Trimming took 2 bases from V and 7 from J, leaving 18 bases between them. Germline CDR1 LGHNA, CDR2 YNFKEQ. This CDR3 contains 16 residues.

This chain links TRBV9 with TRBJ2-1; TRBD1 matches at 10 bases. Trimming took 0 bases from V and 8 from J; bases not matched to a gene: 8. The CDR3 extends over 16 amino acids. The V gene's germline CDR1 is SGDLS and CDR2 YYNGEE. The DNA for the CDR3 is TGTGCCAGCAGCGTAGCCCCGGGACAGGGGCGGGATGAGCAGTTCTTC. Protein: CASSVAPGQGRDEQFF. The full variable domain, in which reference TRBV9 and TRBJ2-1 provide the parts outside the CDR3, is DSGVTQTPKHLITATGQRVTLRCSPRSGDLSVYWYQQSLDQGLQFLIQYYNGEERAKGNILERFSAQQFPDLHSELNLSSLELGDSALYFCASSVAPGQGRDEQFFGPGTRLTVL.

The gene calls are TRBV7-2 and TRBJ2-3, with TRBD2 matching over 7 bases. V shed 11 bases and J 0 bases; nucleotides not matched to a gene: 5. CDR1 is SGHTA and CDR2 is FQGNSA in the germline V gene. This CDR3 has 13 amino acids. The CDR3 sequence is CALERGSTDTQYF. CDR3 nucleotide sequence: TGTGCCCTAGAGCGGGGTAGCACAGATACGCAGTATTTT.

This chain connects TRBV7-2 to TRBJ2-7, with 9 nucleotides matching TRBD2. CDR3 length equals 15 residues. The ends lost 1 base at V and 3 bases at J; junction bases unmatched: 4. Germline V gives CDR1 SGHTA, CDR2 FQGNSA. CDR3 loop: CASSLEAGGIYEQYF. As DNA, the CDR3 is TGTGCCAGCAGCTTAGAGGCGGGAGGGATCTACGAGCAGTACTTC.

At least ten counts were recorded for this clonotype. The chain carries TRBV27 and TRBJ1-1, with TRBD1 as a possible D gene (5 bases). The CDR3 covers 13 residues. V shed 1 base and J shed 4 bases, with 7 bases lying between them. Germline-derived CDR1 and CDR2 are MNHEY and SMNVEV (reference sequence). The CDR3 DNA reads TGTGCCAGCAGTTTATTCGGGGGCACTGAAGCTTTCTTT. This encodes CASSLFGGTEAFF.

Only a few counts were recorded for this clonotype. CDR3 protein: CASSLEGGLQFF. The CDR3 bases are TGTGCCAGCAGCTTAGAAGGAGGACTGCAGTTCTTC. V usage is TRBV7-9 and J usage is TRBJ2-1, with D possibly being TRBD2 (5 bases). This CDR3 has 12 amino acids. Germline CDR1 is SEHNR and CDR2 is FQNEAQ (reference sequence). The V and J ends lost 1 base and 12 bases respectively, with 10 bases between them.

In this sample, this clonotype turned up many times. This chain joins TRBV28 and TRBJ2-1; 9 nucleotides align to TRBD2. Germline-derived CDR1 and CDR2 are MDHEN and SYDVKM. CDR3 length equals 15 residues. Trimming took 5 bases from V and 0 from J; bases not matched to a gene: 2. The DNA of the CDR3 is TGTGCCAGCAGTCCTAGCGGGATCTCCTACAATGAGCAGTTCTTC. Encoded protein: CASSPSGISYNEQFF.